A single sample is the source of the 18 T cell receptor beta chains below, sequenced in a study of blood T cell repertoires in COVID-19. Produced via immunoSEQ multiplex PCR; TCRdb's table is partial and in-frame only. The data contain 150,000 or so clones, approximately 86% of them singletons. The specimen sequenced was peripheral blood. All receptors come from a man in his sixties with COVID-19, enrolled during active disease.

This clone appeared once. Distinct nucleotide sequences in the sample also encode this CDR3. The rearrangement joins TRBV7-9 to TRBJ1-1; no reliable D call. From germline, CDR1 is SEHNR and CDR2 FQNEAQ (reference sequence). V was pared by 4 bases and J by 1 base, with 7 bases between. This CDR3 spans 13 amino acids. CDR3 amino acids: CASSSQSNTEAFF. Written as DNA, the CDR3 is TGTGCCAGCAGCTCACAATCGAACACTGAAGCTTTCTTT.

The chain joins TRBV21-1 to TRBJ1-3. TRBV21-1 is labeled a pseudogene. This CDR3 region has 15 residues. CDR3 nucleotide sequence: TGTGCCAGCAGCATTACCAGGGAGGACGGAAACACCATATATTTT. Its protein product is CASSITREDGNTIYF.

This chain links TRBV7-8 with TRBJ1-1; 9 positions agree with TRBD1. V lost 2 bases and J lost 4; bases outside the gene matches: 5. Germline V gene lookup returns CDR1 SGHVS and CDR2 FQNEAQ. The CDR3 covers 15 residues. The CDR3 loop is CASSLLGQGSTEAFF. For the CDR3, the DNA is TGTGCCAGCAGCTTATTAGGACAGGGGAGCACTGAAGCTTTCTTT.

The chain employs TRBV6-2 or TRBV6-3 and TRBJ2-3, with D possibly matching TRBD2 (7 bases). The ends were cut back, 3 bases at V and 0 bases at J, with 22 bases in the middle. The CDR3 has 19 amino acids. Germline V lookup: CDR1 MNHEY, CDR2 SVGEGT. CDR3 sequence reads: CASSYPTSGGEPSTDTQYF. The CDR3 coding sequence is TGTGCCAGCAGTTATCCGACGTCGGGGGGCGAACCTAGCACAGATACGCAGTATTTT.

The CDR3 reads CASSGTGQETQYF. Here the CDR3 DNA reads TGTGCCAGTAGCGGGACAGGCCAAGAGACCCAGTACTTC. The chain recombines TRBV19 with TRBJ2-5; 8 bases match TRBD1. The V gene end was trimmed by 6 bases and the J gene end by 1 base; junction bases not matched to a gene: 1. There are 13 residues in the CDR3. CDR1 and CDR2 from the germline V gene are LNHDA and SQIVND (reference sequence).

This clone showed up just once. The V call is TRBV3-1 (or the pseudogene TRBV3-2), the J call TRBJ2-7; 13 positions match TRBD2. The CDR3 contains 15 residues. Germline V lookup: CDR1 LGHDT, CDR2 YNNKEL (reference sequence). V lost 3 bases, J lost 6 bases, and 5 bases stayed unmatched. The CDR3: CASSQTLAGGSEQYF. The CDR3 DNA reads TGTGCCAGCAGCCAGACACTAGCGGGAGGGTCCGAGCAGTACTTC.

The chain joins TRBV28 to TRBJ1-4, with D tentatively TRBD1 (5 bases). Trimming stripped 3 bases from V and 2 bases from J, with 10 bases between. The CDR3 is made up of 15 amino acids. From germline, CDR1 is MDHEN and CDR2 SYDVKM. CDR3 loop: CASSLGGGTNEKLFF. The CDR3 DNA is TGTGCCAGCAGTTTGGGCGGGGGTACTAATGAAAAACTGTTTTTT.

The DNA of the CDR3 is TGTGCCAGCAGTGAAGCGAATAAGGCGGCTAGCGGGGGGGAGTACTTC. The encoded protein is CASSEANKAASGGEYF. The gene calls are TRBV6-1 and TRBJ2-7, with 12 positions matching TRBD2. The CDR3 consists of 16 residues. CDR1 and CDR2 from the germline V gene are MNHNS and SASEGT. V shed 0 bases and J 11 bases; nucleotides not matched to a gene: 11.

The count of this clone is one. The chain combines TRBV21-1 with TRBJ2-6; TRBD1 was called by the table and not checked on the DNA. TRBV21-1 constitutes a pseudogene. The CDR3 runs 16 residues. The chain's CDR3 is CASSKVQGPGANVLTF. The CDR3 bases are TGTGCCAGCAGCAAAGTACAGGGACCTGGGGCCAACGTCCTGACTTTC.

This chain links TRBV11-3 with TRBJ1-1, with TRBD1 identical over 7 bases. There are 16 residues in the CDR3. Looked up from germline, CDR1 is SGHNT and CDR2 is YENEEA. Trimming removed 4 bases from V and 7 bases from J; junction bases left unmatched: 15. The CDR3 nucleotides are TGTGCCAGCAGCTCGGACTCAAGGGGGCCTATCAATGAAGCTTTCTTT. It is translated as CASSSDSRGPINEAFF.

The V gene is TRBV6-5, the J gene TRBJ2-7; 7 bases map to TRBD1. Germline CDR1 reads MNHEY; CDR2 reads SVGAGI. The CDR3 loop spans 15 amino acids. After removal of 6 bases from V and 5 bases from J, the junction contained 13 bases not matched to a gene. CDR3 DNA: TGTGCCAGCAGGCTCACAGGGGCCCCTTCCGACGAGCAGTACTTC. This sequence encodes CASRLTGAPSDEQYF.

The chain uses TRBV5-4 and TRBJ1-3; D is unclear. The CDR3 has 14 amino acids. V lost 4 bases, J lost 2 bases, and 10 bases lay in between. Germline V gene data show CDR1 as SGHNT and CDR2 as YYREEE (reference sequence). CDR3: CASSLYGAGNTIYF. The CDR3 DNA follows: TGTGCCAGCAGCCTATACGGGGCTGGAAACACCATATATTTT. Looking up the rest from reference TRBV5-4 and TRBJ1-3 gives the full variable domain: ETGVTQSPTHLIKTRGQQVTLRCSSQSGHNTVSWYQQALGQGPQFIFQYYREEENGRGNFPPRFSGLQFPNYSSELNVNALELDDSALYLCASSLYGAGNTIYFGEGSWLTVV.

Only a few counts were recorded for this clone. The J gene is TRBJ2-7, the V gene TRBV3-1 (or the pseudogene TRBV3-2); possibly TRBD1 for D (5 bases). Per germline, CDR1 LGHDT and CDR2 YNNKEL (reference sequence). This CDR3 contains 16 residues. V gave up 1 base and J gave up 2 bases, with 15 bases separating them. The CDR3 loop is CASSQGDRRSAYEQYF. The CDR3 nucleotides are TGTGCCAGCAGCCAAGGCGACAGACGATCGGCCTACGAGCAGTACTTC.

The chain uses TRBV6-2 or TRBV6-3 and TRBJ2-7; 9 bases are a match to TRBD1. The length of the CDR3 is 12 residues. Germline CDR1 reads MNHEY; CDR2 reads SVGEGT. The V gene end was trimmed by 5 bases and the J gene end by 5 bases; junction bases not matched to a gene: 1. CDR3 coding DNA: TGTGCCAGCAGTGACAGGGGGGACGAGCAGTACTTC. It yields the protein CASSDRGDEQYF.

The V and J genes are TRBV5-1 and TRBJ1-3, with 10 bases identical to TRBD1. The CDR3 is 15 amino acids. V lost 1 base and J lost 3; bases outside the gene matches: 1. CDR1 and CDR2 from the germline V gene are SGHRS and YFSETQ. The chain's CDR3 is CASSLRTGGGNTIYF. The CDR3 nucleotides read TGCGCCAGCAGCTTGAGGACAGGGGGTGGAAACACCATATATTTT.

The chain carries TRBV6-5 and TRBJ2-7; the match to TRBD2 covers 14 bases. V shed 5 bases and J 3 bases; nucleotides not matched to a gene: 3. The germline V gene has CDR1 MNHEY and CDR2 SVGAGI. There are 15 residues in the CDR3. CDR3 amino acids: CASSKGLAGDYEQYF. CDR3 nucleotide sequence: TGTGCCAGCAGTAAGGGACTAGCGGGAGACTACGAGCAGTACTTC.

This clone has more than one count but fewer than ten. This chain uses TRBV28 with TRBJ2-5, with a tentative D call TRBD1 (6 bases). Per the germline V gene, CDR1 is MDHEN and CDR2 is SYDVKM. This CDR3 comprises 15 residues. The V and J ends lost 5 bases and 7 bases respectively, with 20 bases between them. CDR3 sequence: CASSTSQGAHGTQYF. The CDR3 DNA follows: TGTGCCAGCAGTACCTCACAGGGAGCCCATGGGACCCAGTACTTC.

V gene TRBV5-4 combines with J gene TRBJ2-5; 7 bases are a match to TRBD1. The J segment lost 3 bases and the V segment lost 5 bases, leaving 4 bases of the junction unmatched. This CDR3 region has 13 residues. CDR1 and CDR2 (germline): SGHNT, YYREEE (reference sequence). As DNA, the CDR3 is TGTGCCAGCAGTTTAGACAGGGAAGAGACCCAGTACTTC. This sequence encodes CASSLDREETQYF.